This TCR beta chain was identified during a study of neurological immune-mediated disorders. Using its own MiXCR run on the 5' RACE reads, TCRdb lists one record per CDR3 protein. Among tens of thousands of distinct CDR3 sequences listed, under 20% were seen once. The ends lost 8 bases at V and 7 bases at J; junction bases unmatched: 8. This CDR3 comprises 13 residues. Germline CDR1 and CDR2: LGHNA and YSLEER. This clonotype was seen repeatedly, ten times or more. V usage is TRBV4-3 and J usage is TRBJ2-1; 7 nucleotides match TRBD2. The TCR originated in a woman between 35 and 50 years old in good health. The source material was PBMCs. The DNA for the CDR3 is TGCGCCAGCGGGGGGGACCGGGGTAATGAGCAGTTCTTC. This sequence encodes CASGGDRGNEQFF.